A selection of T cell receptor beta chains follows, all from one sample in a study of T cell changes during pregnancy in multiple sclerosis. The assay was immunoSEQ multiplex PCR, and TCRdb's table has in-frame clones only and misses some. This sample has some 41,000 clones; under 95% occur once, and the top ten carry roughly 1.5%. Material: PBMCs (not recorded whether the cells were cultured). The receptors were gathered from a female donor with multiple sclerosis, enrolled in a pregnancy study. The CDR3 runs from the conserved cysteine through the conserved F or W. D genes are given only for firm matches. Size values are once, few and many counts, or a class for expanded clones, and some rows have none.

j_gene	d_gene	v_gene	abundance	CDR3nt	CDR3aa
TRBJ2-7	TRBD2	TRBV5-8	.	TGTGCCAGCAGCCCGGCGGGCCTAGCGGGAGCCTACGAGCAGTACTTC	CASSPAGLAGAYEQYF
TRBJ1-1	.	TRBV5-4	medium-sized	TGTGCCAGCAGCTTGCTAGGGGAGGGGAACACTGAAGCTTTCTTT	CASSLLGEGNTEAFF
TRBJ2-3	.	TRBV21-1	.	TGTGCCAGCAGCAACTTTGGCACAGATACGCAGTATTTT	CASSNFGTDTQYF
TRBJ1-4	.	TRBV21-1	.	TGTGCCAGCATGGGTACAGGGCGGGCCACTAATGAAAAACTGTTTTTT	CASMGTGRATNEKLFF
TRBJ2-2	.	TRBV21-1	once	TGTGCCAGTAAAGGGAGGACTTCTACCGGGGAGCTGTTTTTT	CASKGRTSTGELFF
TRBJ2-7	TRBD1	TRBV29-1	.	TGCAGCGTTGAAGATAGTGCCCGGACAGGGAGATACGAGCAGTACTTC	CSVEDSARTGRYEQYF
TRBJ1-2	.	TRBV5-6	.	TGTGCCAGCAGCTTACCCTCAACCTGGGCTGGCTACACCTTC	CASSLPSTWAGYTF
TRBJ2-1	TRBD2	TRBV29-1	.	TGCAGCGTCGGGCGGACTAGCGGGACCGACTACAATGAGCAGTTCTTC	CSVGRTSGTDYNEQFF
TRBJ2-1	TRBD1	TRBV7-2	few	TGTGCCAGCAGCTTATGGGACAGCAATGAGCAGTTCTTC	CASSLWDSNEQFF
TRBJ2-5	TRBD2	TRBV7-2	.	TGTGCCAGCAGTCGACTAGCGGGAGAGGAGGAGACCCAGTACTTC	CASSRLAGEEETQYF
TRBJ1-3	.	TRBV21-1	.	TGTGCCAGCAGCAAAGGGTTAATCCGGGACAGCTCTGGAAACACCATATATTTT	CASSKGLIRDSSGNTIYF
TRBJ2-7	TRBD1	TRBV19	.	TGTGCCAGTAGCACAACCGGGACAGGAGAAATCTCCTACGAGCAGTACTTC	CASSTTGTGEISYEQYF
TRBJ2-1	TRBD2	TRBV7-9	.	TGTGCCAGCAGCTTAGAGTTAAGGGGCGGGAGGGCCTACAATGAGCAGTTCTTC	CASSLELRGGRAYNEQFF
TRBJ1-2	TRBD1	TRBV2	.	TGTGCCAGCAGCCCCGGGACAGGGGGTTGGGTACTCGGTGGCTACACCTTC	CASSPGTGGWVLGGYTF
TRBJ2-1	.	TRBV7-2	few	TGTGCCAGCAGCTTACCCCGAATCAATGAGCAGTTCTTC	CASSLPRINEQFF
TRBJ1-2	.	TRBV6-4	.	TGTGCCAGCAGTGACCCCCGTTCGGGGTATGGCTACACCTTC	CASSDPRSGYGYTF
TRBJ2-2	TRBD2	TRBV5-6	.	TGTGCCAGCAGCTTGGGGGGACTAGCGGTCACCGGGGAGCTGTTTTTT	CASSLGGLAVTGELFF
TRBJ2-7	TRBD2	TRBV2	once	TGTGCCAGCAGTGTCAGCGGGGGGTCCTACGAGCAGTACTTC	CASSVSGGSYEQYF
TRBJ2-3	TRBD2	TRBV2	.	TGTGCCAGCAGTTTCGGACTAGCGGGAGCGGGAGATACGCAGTATTTT	CASSFGLAGAGDTQYF
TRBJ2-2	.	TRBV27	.	TGTGCCAGCAGTTTATCGGGGCTAGCTGGCACCGGGGAGCTGTTTTTT	CASSLSGLAGTGELFF
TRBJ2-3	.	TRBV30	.	TGTGCCTGGAAGACAGCAGATACGCAGTATTTT	CAWKTADTQYF
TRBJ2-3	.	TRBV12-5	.	TGTGCTAGTGGTTTGGGGGGGTCAGATACGCAGTATTTT	CASGLGGSDTQYF
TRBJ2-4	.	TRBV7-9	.	TGTGCCAGCACAGGCCCTAGGGAAGACGCCCCAGACATTCAGTACTTC	CASTGPREDAPDIQYF
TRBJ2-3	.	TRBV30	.	TGTGCCTGGAGGCCAACCGGGGGTCGGGATACGCAGTATTTT	CAWRPTGGRDTQYF
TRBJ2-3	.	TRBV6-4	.	TGTGCCAGCAGTGACGGGGCCACAGATACGCAGTATTTT	CASSDGATDTQYF
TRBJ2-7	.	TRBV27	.	TGTGCCAGCAGTCGGGGACCGTACGGGCAGTACTTC	CASSRGPYGQYF